This T cell receptor (beta chain) was identified in a study of T cells in localized non-small cell lung cancer. Whole-study findings and limits: Adjacent lung was found to contain a median about 55 of the top 100 tumor clones. Sequencing involved a lone tumor region, leaving heterogeneity possible.

The CDR3 has 15 amino acids. V was clipped by 4 bases and J by 3 bases; unmatched bases: 5. Germline CDR1 reads SGHRS; CDR2 reads YFSETQ. With regard to this clone: The antigen is unknown.

Generated by immunoSEQ multiplex PCR, the TCRdb table keeps only in-frame clones and is missing some. This table has under 65,000 clones, around nine tenths appearing once. The sequencing used peripheral blood, collected before any cancer treatment. The receptor was isolated from a man between 40 and 69 years old with stage I squamous cell lung carcinoma. The chain employs TRBV5-1 and TRBJ2-1; the match to TRBD2 covers 9 bases. CDR3 protein: CASSASGGNYNEQFF. CDR3 DNA: TGCGCCAGCAGCGCGAGCGGGGGGAACTACAATGAGCAGTTCTTC.